This T cell receptor beta chain was sequenced in a study of identical twins. Overall study results and limits: Models underpredicted monozygotic twin sharing of out-of-frame TCR alpha. Invariant MAIT and iNKT cells could partly confound zero-insertion analyses.

Template switching added a universal primer site; cDNA carried unique molecular identifiers. TCRdb recomputed calls from the 5' RACE reads with MiXCR, one row per CDR3 protein. The sample lists under 900,000 distinct CDR3 sequences; around an eighth were seen once. Losses at the gene ends were 6 bases for V and 0 bases for J; bases not matched to a gene: 4. CDR1 is DFQATT and CDR2 is SNEGSKA in the germline V gene (reference sequence). This CDR3 has 13 amino acids. Details on this clonotype: Its matching antigen is unknown.

These data are also associated with another study on yellow fever vaccine responses in identical twins.

The chain has TRBV20-1 and TRBJ2-7, with TRBD2 identical over 8 bases. The sequence derives from a woman aged 18-35 years in good health. Sequencing input: PBMCs. This chain's CDR3 is CSARGLVSYEQYV. CDR3 nucleotide sequence: TGCAGTGCAAGGGGACTAGTCTCCTACGAGCAGTACGTC.